The entry below gives a single TCR beta chain sequence along with its context. The record originates from a study of patients and donors after allogeneic stem cell transplantation. The CDR3 runs to 21 residues. V shed 5 bases and J shed 0 bases, with 28 bases lying between them. Per the germline V gene, CDR1 is SGHVS and CDR2 is FNYEAQ. MiXCR, applied by TCRdb to the RT-PCR reads, yields one record per CDR3 protein. Among 900,000 to 1,000,000 distinct CDR3 sequences, about 20% were seen once, and the ten largest hold around 5.5%. V is TRBV7-6 and J is TRBJ2-2; D might be TRBD2 (6 bases). This TCR came from a human donor who was either an allogeneic HSCT recipient or a stem cell or donor lymphocyte infusion donor (not recorded which). It is not recorded whose cells these are; they may come from a transplant donor. Sequencing was performed on blood, either unsorted or a sorted T cell fraction (not recorded which). CDR3 sequence: CASSPSGARRGSRTNTGELFF. CDR3 nucleotides: TGTGCCAGCAGCCCCTCAGGTGCCCGGAGGGGTAGCCGAACGAACACCGGGGAGCTGTTTTTT.